This is a list of T cell receptor beta chains from one sample in a study of a mutant IDH1 vaccine in newly diagnosed glioma. Using immunoSEQ multiplex PCR, the repertoire was profiled, and TCRdb retains in-frame clones only, with some absent. The data show under 65,000 clones, 80% to 90% seen once. Sequencing used PBMCs, obtained from a glioma patient treated with radiotherapy, temozolomide or both. Receptors originate from a man aged 18 to 29 with glioma. Both conserved end residues are part of each CDR3. D genes are given only for firm matches. Part of the rows lack a size; the others show once, few, many or a class for expanded clones.

J: TRBJ1-1; D: -; V: TRBV7-8; size: few; CDR3: CASSLRSGGAFF; DNA: TGTGCCAGCAGCTTAAGGAGCGGTGGCGCTTTCTTT
J: TRBJ1-6; D: -; V: TRBV30; size: -; CDR3: CAWSVYRVNSPLHF; DNA: TGTGCCTGGAGTGTATACAGGGTCAATTCACCCCTCCACTTT
J: TRBJ2-3; D: TRBD2; V: TRBV7-2; size: -; CDR3: CASSFTRGGSTDTQYF; DNA: TGTGCCAGCAGCTTCACGCGGGGGGGTAGCACAGATACGCAGTATTTT
J: TRBJ1-1; D: -; V: TRBV6-5; size: -; CDR3: CASSHQGTEAFF; DNA: TGTGCCAGCAGTCATCAAGGGACCGAAGCTTTCTTT
J: TRBJ2-6; D: -; V: TRBV7-9; size: -; CDR3: CASSPNRGAGANVLTF; DNA: TGTGCCAGCAGCCCCAATCGAGGGGCCGGGGCCAACGTCCTGACTTTC
J: TRBJ2-6; D: TRBD2; V: TRBV7-9; size: -; CDR3: CASSSGTSGTSGANVLTF; DNA: TGTGCCAGCAGCTCCGGGACTAGCGGGACTTCTGGGGCCAACGTCCTGACTTTC
J: TRBJ2-1; D: -; V: TRBV29-1; size: -; CDR3: CSVGRTYNEQFF; DNA: TGCAGCGTTGGGAGGACGTACAATGAGCAGTTCTTC
J: TRBJ1-3; D: -; V: TRBV30; size: -; CDR3: CAWSRFSGNTIYF; DNA: TGTGCCTGGAGTAGGTTCTCTGGAAACACCATATATTTT
J: TRBJ2-7; D: -; V: TRBV7-9; size: -; CDR3: CASSLWGSYEQYF; DNA: TGTGCCAGCAGCTTGTGGGGCTCCTACGAGCAGTACTTC
J: TRBJ2-3; D: -; V: TRBV6-5; size: -; CDR3: CASSYQDRTDTQYF; DNA: TGTGCCAGCAGTTACCAGGACCGCACAGATACGCAGTATTTT
J: TRBJ1-3; D: -; V: TRBV7-9; size: -; CDR3: CASSLGGGSGNTIYF; DNA: TGTGCCAGCAGCTTAGGCGGGGGTTCTGGAAACACCATATATTTT
J: TRBJ1-3; D: TRBD1; V: TRBV5-1; size: -; CDR3: CASSSSGTEGNTIYF; DNA: TGCGCCAGCAGCTCTTCCGGGACAGAGGGAAACACCATATATTTT
J: TRBJ1-5; D: -; V: TRBV6-5; size: -; CDR3: CASRKMDSNQPQHF; DNA: TGTGCCAGCAGAAAAATGGATAGCAATCAGCCCCAGCATTTT
J: TRBJ2-5; D: -; V: TRBV30; size: once; CDR3: CAWRLETQYF; DNA: TGTGCCTGGCGTTTGGAGACCCAGTACTTC
J: TRBJ1-2; D: -; V: TRBV2; size: -; CDR3: CASSEALPGRAYGYTF; DNA: TGTGCCAGCAGTGAAGCGCTTCCGGGACGGGCCTATGGCTACACCTTC
J: TRBJ2-5; D: -; V: TRBV4-1; size: -; CDR3: CASSRLGETQYF; DNA: TGCGCCAGCAGCCGGCTAGGGGAGACCCAGTACTTC
J: TRBJ1-4; D: TRBD1; V: TRBV19; size: -; CDR3: CASSSRDRGFDEKLFF; DNA: TGTGCCAGTAGTTCCCGGGACAGGGGTTTCGATGAAAAACTGTTTTTT
J: TRBJ1-5; D: -; V: TRBV6-1; size: -; CDR3: CASSLIYQPQHF; DNA: TGTGCCAGCAGTTTGATATATCAGCCCCAGCATTTT
J: TRBJ1-6; D: -; V: TRBV18; size: -; CDR3: CASSLIAVDPSSYNSPLHF; DNA: TGTGCCAGCTCACTTATCGCGGTGGACCCGAGCTCCTATAATTCACCCCTCCACTTT
J: TRBJ2-5; D: TRBD1; V: TRBV9; size: -; CDR3: CASSVSQGNGETQYF; DNA: TGTGCCAGCAGCGTATCACAGGGGAATGGGGAGACCCAGTACTTC
J: TRBJ1-1; D: -; V: TRBV29-1; size: few; CDR3: CSVSKGFGTEAFF; DNA: TGCAGCGTTTCGAAGGGGTTCGGCACTGAAGCTTTCTTT
J: TRBJ2-7; D: -; V: TRBV6-5; size: -; CDR3: CASRDFDGASVEQYF; DNA: TGTGCCAGCAGAGACTTTGATGGGGCGTCGGTCGAGCAGTACTTC
J: TRBJ1-1; D: -; V: TRBV7-2; size: -; CDR3: CASSFRGNTEAFF; DNA: TGTGCCAGCAGCTTTCGAGGGAACACTGAAGCTTTCTTT
J: TRBJ2-1; D: TRBD2; V: TRBV2; size: -; CDR3: CASPGTTYHNEQFF; DNA: TGTGCCAGCCCCGGGACTACATATCACAATGAGCAGTTCTTC
J: TRBJ1-2; D: -; V: TRBV5-5; size: -; CDR3: CASSPRPPQTPSSGYTF; DNA: TGTGCCAGCAGCCCTAGGCCCCCACAGACCCCCTCTTCGGGCTACACCTTC
J: TRBJ1-5; D: -; V: TRBV30; size: few; CDR3: CAWSNIENGPQHF; DNA: TGTGCCTGGAGCAACATCGAAAATGGGCCCCAGCATTTT
J: TRBJ2-7; D: -; V: TRBV4-2; size: large; CDR3: CASSQDSYEQYF; DNA: TGTGCCAGCAGCCAGGACTCCTACGAGCAGTACTTC
J: TRBJ1-1; D: -; V: TRBV5-1; size: -; CDR3: CASSKGNTEAFF; DNA: TGCGCCAGCAGCAAGGGGAACACTGAAGCTTTCTTT